These T cell receptor beta chains were read from a single sample in a study of blood T cells in healthy people across ages. TCRdb independently ran MiXCR on the 5' RACE reads; one entry per CDR3 protein. The sample holds 590,000 or so distinct CDR3 sequences, under 30% seen once. Sequenced material: blood. These receptor sequences come from a woman of 80 years or more in good health. The CDR3 runs from the conserved cysteine through the conserved F or W. The order of the fields is V gene, J gene, D gene, clone size, CDR3 protein, CDR3 DNA. D genes are given only for firm matches. Size is stated for part of the rows, as once, few or many counts, or as a class when the clone is expanded.

v_call: TRBV7-9
j_call: TRBJ2-1
d_call: TRBD1
clone_size: many
cdr3_aa: CASSLAGGQDGEQFF
cdr3_nt: TGTGCCAGCAGCTTAGCCGGGGGACAGGATGGGGAGCAGTTCTTC

v_call: TRBV7-9
j_call: TRBJ1-6
d_call: NA
clone_size: NA
cdr3_aa: CASSLGGGLSSYNSPLHF
cdr3_nt: TGTGCCAGCAGCTTAGGTGGCGGGTTAAGCTCCTATAATTCACCCCTCCACTTT

v_call: TRBV5-4
j_call: TRBJ2-7
d_call: TRBD1
clone_size: many
cdr3_aa: CASSIGQGAQYEQYF
cdr3_nt: TGTGCCAGCAGCATCGGACAGGGGGCGCAGTACGAGCAGTACTTC

v_call: TRBV30
j_call: TRBJ2-7
d_call: TRBD1
clone_size: NA
cdr3_aa: CAWSITGQGASNEQYF
cdr3_nt: TGTGCCTGGAGCATAACAGGACAGGGGGCGAGCAACGAGCAGTACTTC

v_call: TRBV7-2
j_call: TRBJ1-1
d_call: NA
clone_size: NA
cdr3_aa: CASSRVQSTEAFF
cdr3_nt: TGTGCCAGCAGCCGAGTACAGAGCACTGAAGCTTTCTTT

v_call: TRBV29-1
j_call: TRBJ1-2
d_call: TRBD1
clone_size: many
cdr3_aa: CSGPGTGLDYGYTF
cdr3_nt: TGCAGCGGCCCCGGGACAGGGTTGGACTATGGCTACACCTTC

v_call: TRBV3-1
j_call: TRBJ1-4
d_call: NA
clone_size: NA
cdr3_aa: CASSHNSATNEKLFF
cdr3_nt: TGTGCCAGCAGCCATAACAGCGCAACTAATGAAAAACTGTTTTTT

v_call: TRBV20-1
j_call: TRBJ2-3
d_call: TRBD2
clone_size: NA
cdr3_aa: CSARDRRAGLTDTQYF
cdr3_nt: TGCAGTGCTAGAGATCGTCGAGCGGGACTCACAGATACGCAGTATTTT

v_call: TRBV28
j_call: TRBJ1-5
d_call: TRBD1
clone_size: few
cdr3_aa: CASSPQTGGTQPQHF
cdr3_nt: TGTGCCAGCAGTCCTCAGACAGGGGGCACTCAGCCCCAGCATTTT

v_call: TRBV9
j_call: TRBJ1-6
d_call: NA
clone_size: many
cdr3_aa: CASSPEGRRDSPLHF
cdr3_nt: TGTGCCAGCAGCCCTGAAGGGCGGAGGGATTCACCCCTCCACTTT

v_call: TRBV20-1
j_call: TRBJ2-5
d_call: TRBD2
clone_size: many
cdr3_aa: CSASKAGGIRETQYF
cdr3_nt: TGCAGTGCTAGTAAAGCGGGGGGGATACGAGAGACCCAGTACTTC

v_call: TRBV9
j_call: TRBJ2-1
d_call: TRBD2
clone_size: NA
cdr3_aa: CASSVGLAGANEQFF
cdr3_nt: TGTGCCAGCAGCGTAGGACTAGCGGGGGCCAATGAGCAGTTCTTC

v_call: TRBV20-1
j_call: TRBJ1-5
d_call: NA
clone_size: many
cdr3_aa: CSATPEGLVQPQHF
cdr3_nt: TGCAGTGCTACCCCGGAAGGGCTGGTACAGCCCCAGCATTTT

v_call: TRBV7-2
j_call: TRBJ2-7
d_call: NA
clone_size: NA
cdr3_aa: CPSSGTVRQPQYF
cdr3_nt: TGTCCCAGCAGCGGGACAGTTCGACAGCCCCAGTACTTC

v_call: TRBV27
j_call: TRBJ1-4
d_call: NA
clone_size: few
cdr3_aa: CASSRTQEKLFF
cdr3_nt: TGTGCCAGTAGCCGGACGCAGGAAAAACTGTTTTTT

v_call: TRBV4-1
j_call: TRBJ2-7
d_call: TRBD2
clone_size: many
cdr3_aa: CASSPGPAGGSYEQYF
cdr3_nt: TGCGCCAGCAGCCCCGGGCCGGCGGGGGGTTCCTACGAGCAGTACTTC

v_call: TRBV5-5
j_call: TRBJ2-2
d_call: NA
clone_size: many
cdr3_aa: CASSLRAGDLTGELFF
cdr3_nt: TGTGCCAGCAGCTTGAGGGCAGGGGACCTCACCGGGGAGCTGTTTTTT

v_call: TRBV6-2/TRBV6-3
j_call: TRBJ1-1
d_call: NA
clone_size: many
cdr3_aa: CASSYGGTGNTEAFF
cdr3_nt: TGTGCCAGCAGTTACGGCGGGACGGGAAACACTGAAGCTTTCTTT

v_call: TRBV7-6
j_call: TRBJ2-7
d_call: NA
clone_size: many
cdr3_aa: CASSIRRGPYEQYF
cdr3_nt: TGTGCCAGCAGCATACGAAGGGGTCCCTACGAGCAGTACTTC

v_call: TRBV7-2
j_call: TRBJ2-1
d_call: NA
clone_size: NA
cdr3_aa: CASSFRRGRGNEQFF
cdr3_nt: TGTGCCAGCAGCTTCAGGAGGGGAAGGGGCAATGAGCAGTTCTTC

v_call: TRBV7-2
j_call: TRBJ2-3
d_call: NA
clone_size: once
cdr3_aa: CATRGGGATDTQYF
cdr3_nt: TGTGCCACCAGGGGGGGAGGTGCGACAGATACGCAGTATTTT

v_call: TRBV4-2
j_call: TRBJ1-5
d_call: NA
clone_size: many
cdr3_aa: CASSQDIGDQPQHF
cdr3_nt: TGTGCCAGCAGCCAAGATATCGGGGATCAGCCCCAGCATTTT

v_call: TRBV5-1
j_call: TRBJ2-7
d_call: NA
clone_size: many
cdr3_aa: CASSLTGYRHEQYF
cdr3_nt: TGCGCCAGCAGCTTGACAGGGTATCGCCACGAGCAGTACTTC

v_call: TRBV11-3
j_call: TRBJ2-5
d_call: TRBD1
clone_size: many
cdr3_aa: CASSSRQGVETQYF
cdr3_nt: TGTGCCAGCAGCTCCCGACAGGGCGTGGAGACCCAGTACTTC

v_call: TRBV28
j_call: TRBJ1-2
d_call: NA
clone_size: many
cdr3_aa: CASSTERPANYGYTF
cdr3_nt: TGTGCCAGTTCGACCGAGAGACCTGCTAACTATGGCTACACCTTC

v_call: TRBV2
j_call: TRBJ2-5
d_call: TRBD2
clone_size: NA
cdr3_aa: CASRRLAGPPGETQYF
cdr3_nt: TGTGCCAGCAGACGACTAGCGGGGCCGCCGGGAGAGACCCAGTACTTC

v_call: TRBV3-1
j_call: TRBJ1-2
d_call: NA
clone_size: NA
cdr3_aa: CASSQESWRDGYTF
cdr3_nt: TGTGCCAGCAGCCAAGAATCCTGGCGGGATGGCTACACCTTC

v_call: TRBV9
j_call: TRBJ1-5
d_call: NA
clone_size: few
cdr3_aa: CASSVGSDNSNQPQHF
cdr3_nt: TGTGCCAGCAGCGTAGGTTCAGACAATAGCAATCAGCCCCAGCATTTT

v_call: TRBV6-5
j_call: TRBJ2-4
d_call: NA
clone_size: NA
cdr3_aa: CASIHLRRGRVGEQYF
cdr3_nt: TGTGCCAGCATCCACTTACGGCGAGGTAGGGTAGGGGAGCAGTACTTC

v_call: TRBV12-3/TRBV12-4
j_call: TRBJ1-1
d_call: NA
clone_size: few
cdr3_aa: CASSQPGTLTEAFF
cdr3_nt: TGTGCCAGCAGTCAACCGGGGACACTCACTGAAGCTTTCTTT

v_call: TRBV7-2
j_call: TRBJ2-3
d_call: NA
clone_size: NA
cdr3_aa: CASSPPAPTPGTQYF
cdr3_nt: TGTGCCAGCAGCCCCCCGGCCCCGACGCCGGGTACGCAGTATTTT

v_call: TRBV9
j_call: TRBJ1-6
d_call: NA
clone_size: few
cdr3_aa: CASSATGSGSPLHF
cdr3_nt: TGTGCCAGCAGCGCCACAGGGTCTGGTTCACCCCTCCACTTT

v_call: TRBV20-1
j_call: TRBJ1-1
d_call: TRBD1
clone_size: many
cdr3_aa: CSARDPWTGPNTEAFF
cdr3_nt: TGCAGTGCTAGAGACCCCTGGACAGGACCAAACACTGAAGCTTTCTTT

v_call: TRBV3-1
j_call: TRBJ1-2
d_call: NA
clone_size: few
cdr3_aa: CASSQDSLGAAYGYTF
cdr3_nt: TGTGCCAGCAGCCAAGATTCCCTGGGGGCAGCGTATGGCTACACCTTC

v_call: TRBV14
j_call: TRBJ1-2
d_call: NA
clone_size: many
cdr3_aa: CASSRGGYGYTF
cdr3_nt: TGTGCCAGCAGTCGGGGCGGCTATGGCTACACCTTC

v_call: TRBV5-1
j_call: TRBJ1-5
d_call: NA
clone_size: many
cdr3_aa: CASSWDGSNQPQHF
cdr3_nt: TGTGCCAGCAGTTGGGACGGAAGCAATCAGCCCCAGCATTTT